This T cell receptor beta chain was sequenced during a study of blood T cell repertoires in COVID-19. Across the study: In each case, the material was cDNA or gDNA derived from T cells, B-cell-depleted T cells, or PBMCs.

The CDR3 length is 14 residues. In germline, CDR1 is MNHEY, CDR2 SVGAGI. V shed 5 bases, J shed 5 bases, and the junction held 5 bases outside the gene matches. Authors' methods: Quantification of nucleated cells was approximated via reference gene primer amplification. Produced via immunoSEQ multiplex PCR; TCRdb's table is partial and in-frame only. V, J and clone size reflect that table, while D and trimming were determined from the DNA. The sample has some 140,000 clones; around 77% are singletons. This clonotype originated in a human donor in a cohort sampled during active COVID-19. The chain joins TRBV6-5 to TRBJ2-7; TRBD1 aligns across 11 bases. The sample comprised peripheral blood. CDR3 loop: CASSPQDRGHEQYF. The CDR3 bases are TGTGCCAGCAGTCCCCAGGACAGGGGGCACGAGCAGTACTTC.